What follows describes a single TCR beta chain. Its antigen is not known. This entry is derived from a study of identical twins. Study-level points and caveats: Out-of-frame beta chain sequences displayed weaker excess sharing between twins.

Every sampled donor was Caucasian and healthy. The CDR3 spans 14 residues. Germline V gene sequence: CDR1 DFQATT, CDR2 SNEGSKA (reference sequence). The trim removed 0 bases at V and 11 bases at J, leaving 8 bases unmatched. TCRdb re-analysed the 5' RACE reads in MiXCR, keeping a single row per CDR3 protein. The data contain about 1.7 million distinct CDR3 sequences, 25% to 35% of them singletons. The sample comprised cord blood. This chain uses TRBV20-1 with TRBJ2-5; TRBD2 matches 11 bases. The sequence derives from a newborn girl in good health. Here the CDR3 reads CSAREASGGNEQYF. The CDR3 DNA follows: TGCAGTGCTAGAGAAGCTAGCGGGGGGAATGAGCAGTACTTC.